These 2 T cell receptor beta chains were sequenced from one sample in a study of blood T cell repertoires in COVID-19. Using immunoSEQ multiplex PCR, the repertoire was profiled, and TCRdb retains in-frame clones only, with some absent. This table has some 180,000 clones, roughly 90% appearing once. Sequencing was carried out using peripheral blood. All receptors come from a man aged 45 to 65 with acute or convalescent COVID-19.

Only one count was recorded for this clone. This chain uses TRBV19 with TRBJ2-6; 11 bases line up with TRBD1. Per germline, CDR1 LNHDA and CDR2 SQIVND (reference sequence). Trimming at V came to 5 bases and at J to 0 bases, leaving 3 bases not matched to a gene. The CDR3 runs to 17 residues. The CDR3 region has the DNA TGTGCCAGTAGTCGGGGGACAGGGGGCTCTGGGGCCAACGTCCTGACTTTC. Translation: CASSRGTGGSGANVLTF.

CDR3 nucleotide sequence: TGTGCCAGCAGAAGGGGATCTAATGAAAAACTGTTTTTT. Translated, it gives CASRRGSNEKLFF. The rearrangement joins TRBV2 to TRBJ1-4; TRBD1 is a possible D gene (5 bases). The CDR3 has 13 amino acids. V lost 6 bases and J 3 bases, leaving 8 bases between the germline ends. Germline CDR1 SNHLY, CDR2 FYNNEI.